These 31 T cell receptor beta chains came from one sample sequenced in a study of beta chain features in type 1 diabetes (dated by TCRdb to the late 2010s). Beyond this particular receptor, the publication reports: In all four CD4+ subsets, TCRB CDR3 length was moderately but significantly shorter in type 1 diabetes patients.

No antigens are known for them. The library was generated by the immunoSEQ multiplex PCR assay. The High Capacity cDNA Reverse Transcription Kit was used to reverse transcribe all of the isolated RNA, meaning that expressed TCRB transcripts were what got sequenced. The clones in this table, taken by TCRdb from immuneACCESS, are in-frame only. Not every clone is retained; where verified, under half of the shortfall comes from an unresolved V gene, and the cause of the rest is unknown. The sample includes about 650,000 clones, with around 11% observed a single time. The ten largest clones add up to around 0.12% of the sample. Sequencing was carried out using naive CD4+ T cells from blood. Sample cell subset or site, as interpreted from the label and publication: true naive CD4+ T cells. These receptors originate from a man aged 25 to 45 with type 1 diabetes.

This clone was seen only a few times. V is TRBV7-9 and J is TRBJ2-1; 7 bases are a match to TRBD2. The germline V gene has CDR1 SEHNR and CDR2 FQNEAQ (reference sequence). The CDR3 has 16 amino acids. V dropped 6 bases and J dropped 0; count of bases not matched to a gene: 8. CDR3 nucleotide sequence: TGTGCCAGCAGAGTCAAAGCGGGACCCTCCTACAATGAGCAGTTCTTC. It specifies CASRVKAGPSYNEQFF.

The rearrangement links TRBV4-2 to TRBJ2-1; 8 bases are shared with TRBD2. The V gene end was trimmed by 0 bases and the J gene end by 8 bases; junction bases not matched to a gene: 6. The CDR3 consists of 15 residues. Germline V gene data show CDR1 as LGHNA and CDR2 as YNFKEQ. The CDR3 DNA sequence: TGTGCCAGCAGCCAAGAGAGGACTAGCCACGATGAGCAGTTCTTC. Translation: CASSQERTSHDEQFF.

This rearrangement joins TRBV15 to TRBJ2-5; 12 bases agree with TRBD2. The CDR3 length is 16 residues. Germline values: CDR1 LNHNV, CDR2 YYDKDF (reference sequence). The trim removed 2 bases at V and 3 bases at J, leaving 4 bases unmatched. Here the CDR3 reads CATSRLAGGPEETQYF. The CDR3, as DNA: TGTGCCACCAGCAGACTAGCGGGGGGGCCCGAAGAGACCCAGTACTTC.

This clone was detected a few times. The chain is built from TRBV5-1 and TRBJ2-3, with 13 bases lining up with TRBD2. V gave up 4 bases and J gave up 1 base; unmatched junction bases: 9. The germline V gene encodes CDR1 SGHRS and CDR2 YFSETQ. CDR3 size: 18 residues. CDR3 amino acids: CASSLLLAGGPGTDTQYF. The CDR3, as DNA: TGCGCCAGCAGCCTGCTACTAGCGGGGGGGCCGGGCACAGATACGCAGTATTTT.

This clone was seen only a few times. The V and J genes are TRBV18 and TRBJ2-3; D possibly corresponds to TRBD2 (5 bases). Trimming took 6 bases from V and 4 from J, leaving 14 bases between them. Germline CDR1 reads KGHSH; CDR2 reads LQKENI. CDR3 size: 14 residues. The CDR3: CASSPPPGADTQYF. In nucleotides, the CDR3 is TGTGCCAGCTCCCCCCCTCCCGGGGCAGATACGCAGTATTTT. The full variable domain, its missing parts supplied by reference TRBV18 and TRBJ2-3, is NAGVMQNPRHLVRRRGQEARLRCSPMKGHSHVYWYRQLPEEGLKFMVYLQKENIIDESGMPKERFSAEFPKEGPSILRIQQVVRGDSAAYFCASSPPPGADTQYFGPGTRLTVL.

The CDR3 nucleotides are TGTGCCAGCAGCTCCCGCCACGGGGTGGACATTCAGTACTTC. This encodes CASSSRHGVDIQYF. The chain links TRBV7-2 to TRBJ2-4; D perhaps matches TRBD2 (5 bases). The CDR3 covers 14 residues. Trimming removed 4 bases from V and 8 bases from J, with 15 bases in between. The germline CDR1 and CDR2 sequences are SGHTA and FQGNSA.

This clone appeared a few times. J is TRBJ2-1 and V is TRBV21-1; TRBD2 was called by the table and not checked on the DNA. TRBV21-1 corresponds to a pseudogene. CDR3 length equals 17 residues. The CDR3 DNA sequence: TGTGCCAGCAGCAAAATTGAAAAGCGGGGGGCCGACAATGAGCAGTTCTTC. Translating gives CASSKIEKRGADNEQFF.

This chain uses TRBV28 with TRBJ2-7; D possibly corresponds to TRBD1 (5 bases). This CDR3 contains 14 residues. The germline CDR1 and CDR2 sequences are MDHEN and SYDVKM. V was pared by 5 bases and J by 2 bases, with 13 bases between. The CDR3 DNA reads as TGTGCCAGCAGTGCCGACGCAGGGACCTACGAGCAGTACTTC. It encodes CASSADAGTYEQYF.

The J gene is TRBJ2-2, the V gene TRBV27, with no clear D. The CDR3 extends over 12 amino acids. V shed 5 bases and J shed 2 bases, with 3 bases lying between them. CDR1 is MNHEY, CDR2 SMNVEV, per germline (reference sequence). Written as DNA, the CDR3 is TGTGCCAGCAGTGAAAACACCGGGGAGCTGTTTTTT. As protein: CASSENTGELFF.

The chain carries TRBV4-1 and TRBJ1-6; D is possibly TRBD1 (5 bases). V lost 3 bases and J 14 bases, leaving 23 bases between the germline ends. The CDR3 has 16 amino acids. The germline CDR1 and CDR2 sequences are MGHRA and YSYEKL. In DNA, the CDR3 is TGCGCCAGCAGCCAGGATGGGACTCCCCAACGGTTGGCCCTCCACTTT. Translating gives CASSQDGTPQRLALHF.

V usage is TRBV4-3 and J usage is TRBJ2-7; 7 bases agree with TRBD1. J gave up 2 bases and V 2 bases, and 9 bases lay outside the gene matches. The CDR3 spans 16 residues. Germline CDR1 LGHNA, CDR2 YSLEER. CDR3 region: CASSQQRGRIAYEQYF. Here the CDR3 DNA reads TGCGCCAGCAGCCAACAGAGGGGGCGAATCGCCTACGAGCAGTACTTC.

This clone was detected a few times. This chain links TRBV21-1 with TRBJ1-1; the table's TRBD1 call for D was not verified on the DNA. TRBV21-1 is given as a pseudogene. This CDR3 is 17 amino acids long. The CDR3: CASSKVKRQGVHTEAFF. The CDR3 DNA reads as TGTGCCAGCAGCAAAGTTAAGAGACAGGGGGTCCACACTGAAGCTTTCTTT.

The chain combines TRBV18 with TRBJ1-4; D gene unclear. CDR1 and CDR2 (germline): KGHSH, LQKENI. The V end was cut by 6 bases, the J end by 5 bases, with 7 bases between. The CDR3 length is 12 residues. Written as DNA, the CDR3 is TGTGCCAGCTCGGAATCCAATGAAAAACTGTTTTTT. Encoded protein: CASSESNEKLFF. Variable domain in full (rest from reference TRBV18 and TRBJ1-4): NAGVMQNPRHLVRRRGQEARLRCSPMKGHSHVYWYRQLPEEGLKFMVYLQKENIIDESGMPKERFSAEFPKEGPSILRIQQVVRGDSAAYFCASSESNEKLFFGSGTQLSVL.

This chain links TRBV18 with TRBJ1-5; D perhaps matches TRBD1 (5 bases). Germline CDR1 and CDR2: KGHSH and LQKENI. V was cut by 6 bases and J by 2 bases, with 11 bases left in between. This CDR3 comprises 14 residues. DNA for the CDR3: TGTGCCAGCTCGCAGGGAATCGGCAATCAGCCCCAGCATTTT. Protein: CASSQGIGNQPQHF.

V and J are TRBV3-2 and TRBJ2-1. TRBV3-2 is assigned pseudogene status. The CDR3 loop spans 9 amino acids. The CDR3: CASSQGVFF. The CDR3 DNA is TGTGCCAGCAGCCAAGGTGTGTTCTTC.

This clone showed up just a few times. The V gene is TRBV7-9, the J gene TRBJ1-2, with 8 bases lining up with TRBD1. Unmatched junction bases numbered 5, after V lost 6 bases and J lost 8 bases. CDR1 is SEHNR and CDR2 is FQNEAQ in the germline V gene (reference sequence). The CDR3 is made up of 12 amino acids. The CDR3 nucleotides read TGTGCCAGCAGAGTTGGACAGGGAGGCTACACCTTC. Its protein product is CASRVGQGGYTF.

This clone has a handful of counts. J is TRBJ1-1 and V is TRBV14; no reliable D call. Germline V CDR1 and CDR2: SGHDN, FVKESK. The length of the CDR3 is 13 residues. V shed 3 bases and J shed 2 bases, with 7 bases lying between them. The CDR3 nucleotides read TGTGCCAGCAGCCAGAGTAGCAACACTGAAGCTTTCTTT. Its translation is CASSQSSNTEAFF.

This clone has just one count. This chain links TRBV7-8 with TRBJ2-5; TRBD2 aligns across 8 bases. V trimming: 4 bases; J trimming: 5 bases; junction bases outside the gene matches: 3. CDR3 length equals 13 residues. The germline CDR1 and CDR2 sequences are SGHVS and FQNEAQ. DNA for the CDR3: TGTGCCAGCAGCTCGGGACTAGAGGAGACCCAGTACTTC. Translated, it gives CASSSGLEETQYF.

The rearrangement uses TRBV2 and TRBJ1-2; D is ambiguous. Germline CDR1 SNHLY, CDR2 FYNNEI. The CDR3 is 13 amino acids. The V gene lost 8 bases and the J gene lost 2 bases, with 12 bases spanning the gap. As DNA, the CDR3 is TGTGCCAGCTCAATCGGAGGGAACTATGGCTACACCTTC. Residues: CASSIGGNYGYTF.

The chain joins TRBV28 to TRBJ2-2, with D possibly matching TRBD1 (5 bases). Trimming stripped 7 bases from V and 4 bases from J, with 16 bases between. The CDR3 runs 15 residues. Germline-derived CDR1 and CDR2 are MDHEN and SYDVKM. The CDR3 nucleotides read TGTGCCAGCATGGGGCAGGGTGAATTCACCGGGGAGCTGTTTTTT. Protein product: CASMGQGEFTGELFF.

The rearrangement uses TRBV19 and TRBJ2-1; the D gene could be TRBD1 or TRBD2 (6 bases each). The CDR3 is 15 amino acids. Trimming cost V 5 bases and J 8 bases, with 19 bases left between them. Germline assignment: CDR1 LNHDA and CDR2 SQIVND (reference sequence). The CDR3 DNA follows: TGTGCCAGTAGTCCCAAGGGGGTTGGGGACTATGAGCAGTTCTTC. It yields the protein CASSPKGVGDYEQFF.

The J gene is TRBJ1-2, the V gene TRBV7-2; 7 bases are shared with TRBD1. Trimming took 1 base from V and 3 from J; bases not matched to a gene: 2. CDR1 and CDR2 from the germline V gene are SGHTA and FQGNSA. CDR3 length equals 14 residues. Written as DNA, the CDR3 is TGTGCCAGCAGCTTAGTTCAGGGGGACTATGGCTACACCTTC. This codes for CASSLVQGDYGYTF.

The sample holds a few counts of this clone. V and J are TRBV5-1 and TRBJ1-2; 12 bases align to TRBD1. Trimming at V came to 6 bases and at J to 4 bases, leaving 10 bases not matched to a gene. The CDR3 sequence is 16 residues long. CDR1 is SGHRS and CDR2 is YFSETQ in the germline V gene. The CDR3: CASTISGTGGFYGYTF. As DNA, the CDR3 is TGCGCCAGCACCATCTCCGGGACAGGGGGCTTCTATGGCTACACCTTC.

This clone turned up a few times. The chain's CDR3 is CASSQGKGRSTDTQYF. The DNA for the CDR3 is TGTGCCAGCAGCCAAGGAAAGGGCAGGTCCACAGATACGCAGTATTTT. The genes are TRBV14 and TRBJ2-3; D ambiguous. There are 16 residues in the CDR3. The V end lost 1 base, the J end lost 2 bases, and 13 bases lay between the germline ends. Germline V CDR1 and CDR2: SGHDN, FVKESK.

J is TRBJ1-3 and V is TRBV6-5, with TRBD1 as a possible D gene (5 bases). This CDR3 comprises 14 residues. Germline loops: CDR1 MNHEY, CDR2 SVGAGI. Trimming stripped 6 bases from V and 1 base from J, with 10 bases between. DNA for the CDR3: TGTGCCAGCAGCATCGGGACGTCTGGAAACACCATATATTTT. Amino acids: CASSIGTSGNTIYF.

In this sample, this clone turned up a few times. The chain is built from TRBV18 and TRBJ1-1; D perhaps matches TRBD1 (5 bases). The CDR3 is 12 amino acids. The germline V gene has CDR1 KGHSH and CDR2 LQKENI. V lost 6 bases, J lost 7 bases, and 12 bases lay in between. The CDR3: CASSADRDEAFF. In nucleotides, the CDR3 is TGTGCCAGCTCTGCTGACAGAGATGAAGCTTTCTTT.

This clone was seen a handful of times. Written as DNA, the CDR3 is TGCAGCGTTGTCTACAGGCTAGAAGATGAAGCTTTCTTT. It translates to CSVVYRLEDEAFF. The V gene is TRBV29-1, the J gene TRBJ1-1; tentatively, D is TRBD1 (5 bases). The V gene's germline CDR1 is SQVTM and CDR2 ANQGSEA. The germline V and J ends were trimmed by 4 bases and 7 bases, with 16 bases remaining between them. The CDR3 runs to 13 residues.

The chain is built from TRBV11-2 and TRBJ2-7, with 9 positions matching TRBD2. V was clipped by 1 base and J by 4 bases; unmatched bases: 5. This CDR3 has 15 amino acids. The germline V gene encodes CDR1 SGHAT and CDR2 FQNNGV. CDR3 amino acids: CASSLGSSGGYEQYF. The DNA of the CDR3 is TGTGCCAGCAGCTTAGGTAGTAGCGGGGGTTACGAGCAGTACTTC.

This clone was detected only a few times. The rearrangement links TRBV19 to TRBJ1-2; D is unresolved. V shed 3 bases and J shed 5 bases, with 13 bases lying between them. CDR1 and CDR2 (germline): LNHDA, SQIVND (reference sequence). The CDR3 length is 14 residues. DNA for the CDR3: TGTGCCAGTAGTATGACCTCTGATACGTATGGCTACACCTTC. Translating gives CASSMTSDTYGYTF.

This clone occurred once. V is TRBV11-2 and J is TRBJ2-1; maybe TRBD2 (6 bases). The CDR3 runs 15 residues. V was clipped by 5 bases and J by 0 bases, with 11 bases between them. Germline assignment: CDR1 SGHAT and CDR2 FQNNGV. The CDR3 nucleotides are TGTGCCAGCAGCCCGTGGGGGGACTCCTACAATGAGCAGTTCTTC. Translation gives CASSPWGDSYNEQFF.

This clone was detected a few times. V is TRBV5-1 and J is TRBJ1-1; D might be TRBD1 (5 bases). CDR3 length equals 15 residues. Trimming removed 4 bases at V and 2 bases at J, with 15 bases between. Germline V gene lookup returns CDR1 SGHRS and CDR2 YFSETQ. CDR3 region: CASSALHGGNTEAFF. The DNA of the CDR3 is TGCGCCAGCAGCGCCCTTCATGGGGGTAACACTGAAGCTTTCTTT.